A single sample is the source of the 5 T cell receptor beta chains below, sequenced in a study of T cell clones after liver transplantation. Repertoires were generated with immunoSEQ multiplex PCR, while TCRdb's copy carries only in-frame clones and drops some. Of about 6,100 clones in the sample, about 84% were seen once. The input for sequencing was CD8+ T cells from blood, taken before liver transplant. The receptors derive from a human donor who received a liver transplant.

In this sample, this clone turned up once. The chain uses TRBV19 and TRBJ2-1; the D gene could be TRBD1 or TRBD2 (5 bases each). Germline values: CDR1 LNHDA, CDR2 SQIVND (reference sequence). The length of the CDR3 is 18 residues. Trimming removed 1 base at V and 1 base at J, with 17 bases between. The CDR3 sequence is CASSIVLKGSGSYNEQFF. CDR3 sequence (DNA): TGTGCCAGTAGTATAGTCTTAAAGGGGTCGGGATCCTACAATGAGCAGTTCTTC.

Only a few counts were recorded for this clone. The chain carries TRBV28 and TRBJ2-7, with D unresolved. Germline CDR1 reads MDHEN; CDR2 reads SYDVKM. V was pared by 5 bases and J by 4 bases, with 6 bases between. This CDR3 contains 11 residues. CDR3 DNA sequence: TGTGCCAGCAGTCAGTGGTACGAGCAGTACTTC. Protein sequence: CASSQWYEQYF.

The V gene is TRBV27, the J gene TRBJ2-7; either TRBD1 or TRBD2 may supply D (5 bases each). The germline V gene has CDR1 MNHEY and CDR2 SMNVEV (reference sequence). This CDR3 is built from 14 residues. V was clipped by 5 bases and J by 3 bases, with 14 bases between them. The CDR3 spells CASSLGTSLYEQYF. The CDR3 DNA reads as TGTGCCAGCAGTCTCGGGACGAGCCTCTACGAGCAGTACTTC.

The chain is built from TRBV6-5 and TRBJ2-1; D call uncertain. This CDR3 region has 11 residues. Trimming left V 2 bases short and J 6 bases short, with 2 bases between. In germline, CDR1 is MNHEY, CDR2 SVGAGI. The CDR3 region is CASSYPNEQFF. The CDR3, as DNA: TGTGCCAGCAGTTACCCCAATGAGCAGTTCTTC.

This chain's CDR3 is CASSSGLLYEQYF. In nucleotides, the CDR3 is TGTGCCAGTAGTTCGGGACTTCTCTACGAGCAGTACTTC. V gene TRBV19 combines with J gene TRBJ2-7, with a possible D match to TRBD2 (6 bases). This CDR3 contains 13 residues. Per germline, CDR1 LNHDA and CDR2 SQIVND (reference sequence). V was pared by 5 bases and J by 3 bases, with 11 bases between.